The 23 T cell receptor beta chains below come from one sample, sequenced in a study of vaccination effects on CD4 cells after COVID-19. Before sequencing, viral peptide pools were used by the ViraFEST assay to expand antigen-specific CD4+ T cells. An approximately 10-day culture period preceded the isolation of CD4+ T cells. Nucleocapsid antibodies were negative in the vaccine recipients, who had never had SARS-CoV-2 infection. Produced via immunoSEQ multiplex PCR; TCRdb's table is partial and in-frame only. The sample lists tens of thousands of clones, just under 80% seen once, with around 6% in the top ten. The antigens these receptors bind are not known. The starting material was CD4+ T cells from PBMCs cultured with HCoV-OC43 spike peptides, obtained before COVID-19 vaccination. Subset here: HCoV-OC43 spike overlapping peptide pool stimulation. Every receptor here comes from a human donor who received a COVID-19 vaccine.

The chain links TRBV30 to TRBJ2-1; D is perhaps TRBD1 or TRBD2 (5 bases each). The V gene lost 1 base and the J gene lost 4 bases, with 5 bases spanning the gap. The CDR3 runs to 12 residues. CDR1 and CDR2 from the germline V gene are GTSNPN and SVGIG (reference sequence). CDR3 sequence reads: CAWSGGYNEQFF. CDR3 sequence (DNA): TGTGCCTGGAGTGGGGGGTACAATGAGCAGTTCTTC. The complete variable domain, with remaining parts taken from reference TRBV30 and TRBJ2-1, reads SQTIHQWPATLVQPVGSPLSLECTVEGTSNPNLYWYRQAAGRGLQLLFYSVGIGQISSEVPQNLSASRPQDRQFILSSKKLLLSDSGFYLCAWSGGYNEQFFGPGTRLTVL.

This clone was detected a few times. The chain uses TRBV19 and TRBJ1-6, with D possibly matching TRBD1 (6 bases). With 7 bases removed from V and 5 bases from J, the gap between germline ends came to 18 bases. The CDR3 length is 16 residues. CDR1 LNHDA and CDR2 SQIVND come from the germline V gene (reference sequence). Written as DNA, the CDR3 is TGTGCCAGTAAAGGCAGAACGGGACAACATAATTCACCCCTCCACTTT. Translating it yields CASKGRTGQHNSPLHF.

The genes are TRBV11-3 and TRBJ2-3; TRBD1 matches 8 bases. CDR1 is SGHNT, CDR2 YENEEA, per germline. This CDR3 region has 14 residues. Trimming at V came to 4 bases and at J to 3 bases, leaving 3 bases not matched to a gene. The CDR3 loop reads CASSSQGATDTQYF. In nucleotides, the CDR3 is TGTGCCAGCAGCTCCCAGGGGGCGACAGATACGCAGTATTTT.

The chain is built from TRBV2 and TRBJ2-1; D is possibly TRBD2 (5 bases). The germline V gene encodes CDR1 SNHLY and CDR2 FYNNEI. The V and J ends lost 6 bases and 3 bases respectively, with 12 bases between them. The CDR3 runs to 14 residues. Here the CDR3 reads CASRRDGNYNEQFF. Written as DNA, the CDR3 is TGTGCCAGCAGACGAGACGGGAACTACAATGAGCAGTTCTTC.

V gene TRBV11-2 combines with J gene TRBJ2-2, with D perhaps matching TRBD1 or TRBD2 (5 bases each). Trimming shortened V by 0 bases and J by 6 bases, and 11 bases separated the two germline ends. Germline loops: CDR1 SGHAT, CDR2 FQNNGV. The length of the CDR3 is 15 residues. CDR3 nucleotides: TGTGCCAGCAGCTTAGATTCGGGGCTGCCCGGGGAGCTGTTTTTT. Amino acid sequence: CASSLDSGLPGELFF.

V usage is TRBV18 and J usage is TRBJ2-6; TRBD1 is a possible D gene (7 bases). Germline CDR1 KGHSH, CDR2 LQKENI. The CDR3 length is 16 residues. V was shortened by 3 bases and J by 9 bases, with 18 bases between the two germline ends. CDR3 DNA sequence: TGTGCCAGCTCACCGGCAGGGGGGTTTTTAGACAACGTCCTGACTTTC. It yields the protein CASSPAGGFLDNVLTF.

The chain joins TRBV5-3 to TRBJ2-5; D perhaps matches TRBD2 (6 bases). TRBV5-3 is an ORF; its function is uncertain. Trimming left V 4 bases short and J 2 bases short, with 12 bases between. This CDR3 is built from 14 residues. The CDR3, as DNA: TGTGCCAGAAGCGATGGGACTGTACAAGAGACCCAGTACTTC. It codes for CARSDGTVQETQYF.

This clone was seen just once. The chain combines TRBV5-1 with TRBJ2-5, with D possibly TRBD1 on 6 matching bases. V gave up 2 bases and J gave up 2 bases, with 13 bases separating them. CDR3 size: 15 residues. Germline V gene data show CDR1 as SGHRS and CDR2 as YFSETQ. CDR3: CASSFSGAVQETQYF. CDR3 nucleotide sequence: TGCGCCAGCAGCTTTTCAGGGGCCGTACAAGAGACCCAGTACTTC.

The rearrangement joins TRBV19 to TRBJ2-3; 11 bases match TRBD2. The CDR3 is 14 residues long. J was trimmed by 6 bases and V by 6 bases; bases with no gene match: 5. Germline-derived CDR1 and CDR2 are LNHDA and SQIVND (reference sequence). This CDR3 is CASSRLAGYDTQYF. CDR3 DNA sequence: TGTGCCAGTAGCAGACTAGCGGGGTATGATACGCAGTATTTT.

This chain connects TRBV9 to TRBJ2-1; 9 nucleotides line up with TRBD1. Germline V CDR1 and CDR2: SGDLS, YYNGEE. V shed 4 bases, J shed 0 bases, and the junction held 14 bases outside the gene matches. The CDR3 spans 19 residues. DNA for the CDR3: TGTGCCAGCAGCTTCCGGACAGGGGCCTTTACTAACTCCTACAATGAGCAGTTCTTC. Translated: CASSFRTGAFTNSYNEQFF. Full variable domain (rest looked up from reference TRBV9 and TRBJ2-1): DSGVTQTPKHLITATGQRVTLRCSPRSGDLSVYWYQQSLDQGLQFLIQYYNGEERAKGNILERFSAQQFPDLHSELNLSSLELGDSALYFCASSFRTGAFTNSYNEQFFGPGTRLTVL.

The genes are TRBV7-2 and TRBJ2-5; D is possibly TRBD2 (6 bases). Trimming pared 7 bases from V and 7 bases from J, leaving 19 bases between. The germline V gene has CDR1 SGHTA and CDR2 FQGNSA. There are 14 residues in the CDR3. The CDR3 loop reads CASTLWGEEATQYF. Here the CDR3 DNA reads TGTGCCAGCACCTTGTGGGGGGAGGAGGCGACCCAGTACTTC. The full variable domain, in which reference TRBV7-2 and TRBJ2-5 provide the parts outside the CDR3, is GAGVSQSPSNKVTEKGKDVELRCDPISGHTALYWYRQSLGQGLEFLIYFQGNSAPDKSGLPSDRFSAERTGGSVSTLTIQRTQQEDSAVYLCASTLWGEEATQYFGPGTRLLVL.

In DNA, the CDR3 is TGTGCCAGCAGTTACGTGGGCCGCGGGGCTTTCTTT. Protein product: CASSYVGRGAFF. This rearrangement joins TRBV6-2 or TRBV6-3 to TRBJ1-1; D remains unclear. Trimming pared 2 bases from V and 11 bases from J, leaving 12 bases between. The germline V gene has CDR1 MNHEY and CDR2 SVGEGT. The CDR3 loop spans 12 amino acids.

The chain carries TRBV18 and TRBJ1-6; D gene ambiguous. Germline CDR1 KGHSH, CDR2 LQKENI. The CDR3 is made up of 16 amino acids. V was trimmed by 4 bases and J by 8 bases, leaving 18 bases between them. This chain's CDR3 is CASSLEVAGSYSPLHF. The CDR3, as DNA: TGTGCCAGCTCACTTGAGGTAGCCGGGTCCTATTCACCCCTCCACTTT.

The genes are TRBV7-5 and TRBJ1-5. TRBV7-5 is labeled a pseudogene. The CDR3 covers 17 residues. The CDR3 DNA reads as TGTGCCAGAAGCTTAGTACTTCGTCGGCGTAGCAATCAGCCCCAGCATTTT. This sequence encodes CARSLVLRRRSNQPQHF.

The chain joins TRBV29-1 to TRBJ1-1; D remains unclear. Germline V gives CDR1 SQVTM, CDR2 ANQGSEA. Trimming pared 4 bases from V and 4 bases from J, leaving 10 bases between. This CDR3 region has 12 residues. This CDR3 reads CSVVPQSTEAFF. CDR3 bases: TGCAGCGTTGTCCCACAGAGCACTGAAGCTTTCTTT.

The CDR3 DNA reads as TGTGCCAGTAGTATGGGGGACAGATTGAACACTGAAGCTTTCTTT. Protein: CASSMGDRLNTEAFF. V and J are TRBV19 and TRBJ1-1; 7 bases match TRBD1. From germline, CDR1 is LNHDA and CDR2 SQIVND (reference sequence). J lost 0 bases, V lost 3 bases, and 4 bases had no gene match. This CDR3 has 15 residues. Looking up the rest from reference TRBV19 and TRBJ1-1 gives the full variable domain: DGGITQSPKYLFRKEGQNVTLSCEQNLNHDAMYWYRQDPGQGLRLIYYSQIVNDFQKGDIAEGYSVSREKKESFPLTVTSAQKNPTAFYLCASSMGDRLNTEAFFGQGTRLTVV.

This clone was found a few times. The chain combines TRBV7-9 with TRBJ1-3; no clear D gene. Germline loops: CDR1 SEHNR, CDR2 FQNEAQ (reference sequence). The CDR3 extends over 15 amino acids. Trimming removed 8 bases at V and 0 bases at J, with 14 bases between. This CDR3 reads CASEDGLISGNTIYF. As DNA, the CDR3 is TGTGCCAGCGAGGACGGCTTGATCTCTGGAAACACCATATATTTT.

In its sample, this clone was seen a few times. The genes are TRBV4-1 and TRBJ1-3, with D hard to call. CDR1 MGHRA and CDR2 YSYEKL come from the germline V gene. Trimming stripped 3 bases from V and 0 bases from J, with 15 bases between. The CDR3 spans 17 residues. DNA of the CDR3: TGCGCCAGCAGCCACCCCGGGCAGACCTACTCTGGAAACACCATATATTTT. Its translation is CASSHPGQTYSGNTIYF.

The chain has TRBV2 and TRBJ1-1; 10 bases are shared with TRBD1. V was pared by 4 bases and J by 5 bases, with 10 bases of the junction left unmatched. This CDR3 comprises 16 residues. Germline loops: CDR1 SNHLY, CDR2 FYNNEI. The CDR3 nucleotides read TGTGCCAGCAGTGTTTTTTTGGACAGGGGGGGGACTGAAGCTTTCTTT. As protein: CASSVFLDRGGTEAFF.

This chain joins TRBV9 and TRBJ1-1; D gene ambiguous. CDR3 size: 14 residues. CDR1 is SGDLS, CDR2 YYNGEE, per germline. V was cut by 0 bases and J by 4 bases, with 10 bases left in between. The CDR3 region is CASSVEAGGTEAFF. CDR3 DNA sequence: TGTGCCAGCAGCGTAGAGGCAGGAGGCACTGAAGCTTTCTTT.

The V and J genes are TRBV6-5 and TRBJ2-2; 7 bases agree with TRBD1. Germline-derived CDR1 and CDR2 are MNHEY and SVGAGI. This CDR3 has 15 residues. Trimming took 6 bases from V and 2 from J; bases not matched to a gene: 6. CDR3 region: CASSAGTVNTGELFF. CDR3 in DNA: TGTGCCAGCAGCGCCGGGACAGTTAACACCGGGGAGCTGTTTTTT.

Concerning this clone: The junction shows a germline mismatch at one end, possibly a read error. The chain couples TRBV3-1 (or the pseudogene TRBV3-2) to TRBJ2-3, with 12 bases that match TRBD2. This CDR3 region has 14 residues. Germline V gene sequence: CDR1 LGHDT, CDR2 YNNKEL (reference sequence). CDR3 DNA: TGTGCCAGCAGCCAAGGGACTAGCGGGGAGCCCGAGAATTTT. It codes for CASSQGTSGEPENF.

Here the CDR3 DNA reads TGTGCCAGCAGCTGGCCGGGGACCGGGTACTACGAGCAGTACGTC. Protein sequence: CASSWPGTGYYEQYV. V is TRBV5-5 and J is TRBJ2-7; perhaps D is TRBD1 or TRBD2 (5 bases each). The V and J ends lost 3 bases and 3 bases respectively, with 16 bases between them. This CDR3 comprises 15 residues. Germline assignment: CDR1 SGHKS and CDR2 YYEKEE (reference sequence).